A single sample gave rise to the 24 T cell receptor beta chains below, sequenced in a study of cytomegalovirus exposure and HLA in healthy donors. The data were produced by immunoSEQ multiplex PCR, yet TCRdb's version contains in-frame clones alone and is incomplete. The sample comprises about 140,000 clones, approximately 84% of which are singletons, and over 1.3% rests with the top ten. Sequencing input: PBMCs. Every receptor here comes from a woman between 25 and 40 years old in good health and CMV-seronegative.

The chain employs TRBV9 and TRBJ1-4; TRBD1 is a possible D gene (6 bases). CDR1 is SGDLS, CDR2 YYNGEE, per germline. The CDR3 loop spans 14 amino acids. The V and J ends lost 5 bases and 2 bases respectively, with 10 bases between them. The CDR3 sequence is CASSLTGTNEKLFF. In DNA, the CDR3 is TGTGCCAGCAGTCTTACAGGGACTAATGAAAAACTGTTTTTT.

The DNA for the CDR3 is TGCGCCAGCACGGGTACGGACAGGGAAAATAATGAGCAGTTCTTC. It encodes CASTGTDRENNEQFF. V and J are TRBV5-1 and TRBJ2-1; 8 nucleotides agree with TRBD1. The CDR3 loop spans 15 amino acids. V lost 6 bases, J lost 7 bases, and 12 bases stayed unmatched. CDR1 SGHRS and CDR2 YFSETQ come from the germline V gene.

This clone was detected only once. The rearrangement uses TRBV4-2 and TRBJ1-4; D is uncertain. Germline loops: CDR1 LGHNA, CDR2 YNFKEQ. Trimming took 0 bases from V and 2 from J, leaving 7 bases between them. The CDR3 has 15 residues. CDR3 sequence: CASSQERATNEKLFF. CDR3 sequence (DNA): TGTGCCAGCAGCCAAGAGAGGGCGACTAATGAAAAACTGTTTTTT.

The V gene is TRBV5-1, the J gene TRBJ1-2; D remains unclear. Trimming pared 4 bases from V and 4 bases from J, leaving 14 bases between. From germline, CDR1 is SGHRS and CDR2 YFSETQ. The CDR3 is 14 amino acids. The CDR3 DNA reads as TGCGCCAGCAGCGTTAACGGTCCCTTCTATGGCTACACCTTC. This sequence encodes CASSVNGPFYGYTF.

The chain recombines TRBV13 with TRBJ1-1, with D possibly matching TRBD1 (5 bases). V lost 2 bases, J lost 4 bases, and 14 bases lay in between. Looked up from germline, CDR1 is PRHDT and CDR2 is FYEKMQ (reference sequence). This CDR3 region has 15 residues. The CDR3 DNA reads TGTGCCAGCAGCTTACGGCCGGGGGGTCCCACTGAAGCTTTCTTT. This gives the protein CASSLRPGGPTEAFF.

The CDR3 spells CASSNRQALSNQPQHF. In DNA form, the CDR3 reads TGTGCCAGTAGTAACCGACAGGCCCTTAGCAATCAGCCCCAGCATTTT. The rearrangement uses TRBV19 and TRBJ1-5; tentative D call: TRBD1 (6 bases). CDR1 LNHDA and CDR2 SQIVND come from the germline V gene (reference sequence). Trimming cost V 4 bases and J 0 bases, with 13 bases left between them. The CDR3 is 16 residues long.

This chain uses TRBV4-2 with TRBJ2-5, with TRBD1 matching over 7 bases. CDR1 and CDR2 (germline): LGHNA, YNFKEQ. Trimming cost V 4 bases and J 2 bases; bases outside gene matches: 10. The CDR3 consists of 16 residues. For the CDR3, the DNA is TGTGCCAGCAGCCGTCAGACAGGGCTGGGACAAGAGACCCAGTACTTC. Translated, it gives CASSRQTGLGQETQYF.

CDR3 DNA sequence: TGTGCCAGCAGTGAAGTAAAACAGGGCGGGGAGACCCAGTACTTC. This encodes CASSEVKQGGETQYF. This sequence joins TRBV6-1 and TRBJ2-5; maybe TRBD1 (6 bases). Germline V gene sequence: CDR1 MNHNS, CDR2 SASEGT. V lost 1 base to trimming and J lost 5 bases, with 14 bases between them. The CDR3 contains 15 residues.

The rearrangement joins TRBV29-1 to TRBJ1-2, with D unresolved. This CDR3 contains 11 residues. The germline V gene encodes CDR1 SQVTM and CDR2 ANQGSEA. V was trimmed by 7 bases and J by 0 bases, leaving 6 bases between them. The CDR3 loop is CSAGANYGYTF. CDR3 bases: TGCAGCGCCGGGGCTAACTATGGCTACACCTTC.

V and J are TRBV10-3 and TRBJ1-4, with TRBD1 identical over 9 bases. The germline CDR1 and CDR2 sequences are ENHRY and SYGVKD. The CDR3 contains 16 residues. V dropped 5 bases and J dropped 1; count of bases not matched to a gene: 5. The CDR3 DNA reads TGTGCCATCAGTCCGGGACAGGGTTTAACTAATGAAAAACTGTTTTTT. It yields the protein CAISPGQGLTNEKLFF.

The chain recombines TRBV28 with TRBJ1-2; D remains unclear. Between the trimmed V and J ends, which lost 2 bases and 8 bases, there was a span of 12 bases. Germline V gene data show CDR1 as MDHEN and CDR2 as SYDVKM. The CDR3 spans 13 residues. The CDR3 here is CASSLPSLGGYTF. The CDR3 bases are TGTGCCAGCAGTTTACCCTCCCTAGGAGGCTACACCTTC.

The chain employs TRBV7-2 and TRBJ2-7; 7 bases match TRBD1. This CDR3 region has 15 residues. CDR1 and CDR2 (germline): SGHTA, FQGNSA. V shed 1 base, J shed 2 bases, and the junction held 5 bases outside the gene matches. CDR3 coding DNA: TGTGCCAGCAGCTTAGGACAGGGCTTAACCTACGAGCAGTACTTC. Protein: CASSLGQGLTYEQYF.

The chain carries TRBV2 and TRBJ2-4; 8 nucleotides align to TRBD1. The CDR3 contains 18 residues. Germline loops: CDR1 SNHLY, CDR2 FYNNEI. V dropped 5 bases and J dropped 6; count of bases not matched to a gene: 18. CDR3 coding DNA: TGTGCCAGCAGTCAAACTACACACCAGGGGGCCTGGGGAAACATTCAGTACTTC. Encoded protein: CASSQTTHQGAWGNIQYF.

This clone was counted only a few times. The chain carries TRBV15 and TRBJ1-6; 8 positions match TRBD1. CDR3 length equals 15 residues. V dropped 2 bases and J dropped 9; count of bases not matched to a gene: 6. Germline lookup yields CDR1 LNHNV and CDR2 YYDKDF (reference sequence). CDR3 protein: CATSRRQGRSSPLHF. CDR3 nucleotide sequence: TGTGCCACCAGCAGACGACAGGGGAGGAGTTCACCCCTCCACTTT.

The DNA of the CDR3 is TGCGCCAGCAGCCCAAGGGGCGGGGGAGGGGATGAGCAGTTCTTC. It specifies CASSPRGGGGDEQFF. This rearrangement joins TRBV5-1 to TRBJ2-1; 7 bases match TRBD2. The J segment lost 8 bases and the V segment lost 4 bases, leaving 12 bases of the junction unmatched. The germline V gene encodes CDR1 SGHRS and CDR2 YFSETQ. This CDR3 contains 15 residues.

This CDR3 reads CASSTGLAGGRYQETQYF. DNA for the CDR3: TGCGCCAGCAGCACCGGACTAGCGGGGGGCCGCTACCAAGAGACCCAGTACTTC. The chain recombines TRBV5-1 with TRBJ2-5, with TRBD2 matching 14 bases. Trimming at V came to 4 bases and at J to 0 bases, leaving 8 bases not matched to a gene. The V gene's germline CDR1 is SGHRS and CDR2 YFSETQ. CDR3 length equals 18 residues. Full variable domain (rest looked up from reference TRBV5-1 and TRBJ2-5): KAGVTQTPRYLIKTRGQQVTLSCSPISGHRSVSWYQQTPGQGLQFLFEYFSETQRNKGNFPGRFSGRQFSNSRSEMNVSTLELGDSALYLCASSTGLAGGRYQETQYFGPGTRLLVL.

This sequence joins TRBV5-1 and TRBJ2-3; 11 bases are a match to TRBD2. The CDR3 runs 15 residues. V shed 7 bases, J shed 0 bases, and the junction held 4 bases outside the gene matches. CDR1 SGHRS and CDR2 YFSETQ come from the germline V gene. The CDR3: CASATSGDSTDTQYF. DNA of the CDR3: TGCGCCAGCGCGACTAGCGGGGATAGCACAGATACGCAGTATTTT.

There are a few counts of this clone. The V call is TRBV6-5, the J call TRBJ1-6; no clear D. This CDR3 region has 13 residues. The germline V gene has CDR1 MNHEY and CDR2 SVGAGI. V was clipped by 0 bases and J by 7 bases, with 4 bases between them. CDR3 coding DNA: TGTGCCAGCAGTTACTCAAGCAATTCACCCCTCCACTTT. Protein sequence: CASSYSSNSPLHF.

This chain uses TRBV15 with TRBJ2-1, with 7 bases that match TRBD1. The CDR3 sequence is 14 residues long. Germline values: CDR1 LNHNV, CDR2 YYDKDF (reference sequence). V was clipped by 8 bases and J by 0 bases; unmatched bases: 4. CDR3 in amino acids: CATEGGHSYNEQFF. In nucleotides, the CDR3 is TGTGCCACCGAAGGGGGCCACTCCTACAATGAGCAGTTCTTC.

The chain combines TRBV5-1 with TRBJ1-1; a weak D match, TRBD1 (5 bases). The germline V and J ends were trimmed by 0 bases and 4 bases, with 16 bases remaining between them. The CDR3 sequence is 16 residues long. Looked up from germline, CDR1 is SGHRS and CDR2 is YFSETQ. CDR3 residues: CASSLATRGRGTEAFF. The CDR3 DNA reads TGCGCCAGCAGCTTGGCTACTCGGGGGAGGGGCACTGAAGCTTTCTTT.

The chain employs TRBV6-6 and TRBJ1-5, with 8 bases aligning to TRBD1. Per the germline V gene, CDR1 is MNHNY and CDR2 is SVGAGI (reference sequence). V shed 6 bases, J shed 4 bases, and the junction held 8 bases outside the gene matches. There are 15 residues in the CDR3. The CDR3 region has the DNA TGTGCCAGCAGGCGAACAGGGGGTCCAAATCAGCCCCAGCATTTT. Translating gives CASRRTGGPNQPQHF.

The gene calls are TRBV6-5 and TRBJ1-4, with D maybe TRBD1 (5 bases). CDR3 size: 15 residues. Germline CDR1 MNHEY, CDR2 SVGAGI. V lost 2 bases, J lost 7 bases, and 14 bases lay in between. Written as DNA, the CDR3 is TGTGCCAGCAGTTACGATTGGGGCGCGACTGAAAAACTGTTTTTT. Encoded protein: CASSYDWGATEKLFF.

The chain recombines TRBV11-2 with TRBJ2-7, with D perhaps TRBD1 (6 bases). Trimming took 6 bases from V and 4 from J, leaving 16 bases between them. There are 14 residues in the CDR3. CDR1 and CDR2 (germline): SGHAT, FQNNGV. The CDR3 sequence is CASRKQGGLYEQYF. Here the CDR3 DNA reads TGTGCCAGCAGAAAACAGGGTGGCCTATACGAGCAGTACTTC.

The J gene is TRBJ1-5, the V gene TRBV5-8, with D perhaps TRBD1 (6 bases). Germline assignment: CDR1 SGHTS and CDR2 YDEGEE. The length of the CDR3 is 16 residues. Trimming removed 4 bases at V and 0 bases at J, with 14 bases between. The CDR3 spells CASSPRQVYSNQPQHF. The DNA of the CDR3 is TGTGCCAGCAGCCCTCGACAGGTATATAGCAATCAGCCCCAGCATTTT.